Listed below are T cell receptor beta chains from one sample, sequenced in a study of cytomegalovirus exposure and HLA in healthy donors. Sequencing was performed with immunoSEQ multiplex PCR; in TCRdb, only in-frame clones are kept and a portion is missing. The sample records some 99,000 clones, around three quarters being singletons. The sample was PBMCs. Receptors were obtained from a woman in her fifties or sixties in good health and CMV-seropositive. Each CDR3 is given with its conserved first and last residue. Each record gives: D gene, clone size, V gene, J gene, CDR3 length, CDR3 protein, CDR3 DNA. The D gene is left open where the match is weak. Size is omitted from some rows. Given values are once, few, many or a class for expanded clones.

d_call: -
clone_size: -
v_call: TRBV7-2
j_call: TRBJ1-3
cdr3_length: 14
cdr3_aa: CASSLAKPGNTIYF
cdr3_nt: TGTGCCAGCAGCTTAGCAAAGCCTGGAAACACCATATATTTT

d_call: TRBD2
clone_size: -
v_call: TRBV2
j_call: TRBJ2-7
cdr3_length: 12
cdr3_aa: CASQRAGDEQYF
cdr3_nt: TGTGCCAGCCAACGAGCGGGGGACGAGCAGTACTTC

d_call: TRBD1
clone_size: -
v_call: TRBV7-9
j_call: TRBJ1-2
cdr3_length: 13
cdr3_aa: CSSSPGQRYGYTF
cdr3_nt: TGTTCCAGCAGCCCGGGACAGCGCTATGGCTACACCTTC

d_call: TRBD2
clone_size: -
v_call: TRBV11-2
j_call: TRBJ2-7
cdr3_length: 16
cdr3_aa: CASTSRVAGGKDEQYF
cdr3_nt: TGTGCCAGCACCTCGAGGGTAGCGGGAGGAAAGGACGAGCAGTACTTC

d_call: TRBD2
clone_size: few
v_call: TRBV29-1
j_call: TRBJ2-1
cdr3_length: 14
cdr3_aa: CSVAGLAGDNEQFF
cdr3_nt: TGCAGCGTGGCGGGACTAGCGGGGGACAATGAGCAGTTCTTC

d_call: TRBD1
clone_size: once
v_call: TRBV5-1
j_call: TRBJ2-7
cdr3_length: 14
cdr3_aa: CASSPPGQVNEQYF
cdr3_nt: TGCGCCAGCAGTCCTCCGGGACAGGTAAACGAGCAGTACTTC

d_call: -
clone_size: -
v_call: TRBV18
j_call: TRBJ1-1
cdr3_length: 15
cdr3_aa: CASSPLAGENTEAFF
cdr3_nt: TGTGCCAGCTCACCACTGGCAGGGGAGAACACTGAAGCTTTCTTT

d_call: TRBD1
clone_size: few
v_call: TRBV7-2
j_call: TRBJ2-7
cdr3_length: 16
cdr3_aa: CASSFHSPGTGDEQYF
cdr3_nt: TGTGCCAGCAGCTTCCACTCCCCCGGGACAGGGGACGAGCAGTACTTC

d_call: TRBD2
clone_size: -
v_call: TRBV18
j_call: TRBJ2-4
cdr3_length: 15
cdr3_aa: CASSPLGTSGNIQYF
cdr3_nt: TGTGCCAGCTCACCTTTAGGGACTAGCGGAAACATTCAGTACTTC

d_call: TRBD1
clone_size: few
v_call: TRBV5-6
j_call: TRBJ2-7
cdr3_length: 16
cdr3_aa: CASSDWPGQDSYEQYF
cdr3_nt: TGTGCCAGCAGCGACTGGCCGGGACAGGACTCCTACGAGCAGTACTTC

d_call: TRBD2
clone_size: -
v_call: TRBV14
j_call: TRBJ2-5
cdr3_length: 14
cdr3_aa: CASSRTTSRETQYF
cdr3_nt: TGTGCCAGCAGCCGGACGACTAGCCGGGAGACCCAGTACTTC

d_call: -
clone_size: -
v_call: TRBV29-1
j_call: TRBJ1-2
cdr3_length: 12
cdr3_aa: CSGMEGGYGYTF
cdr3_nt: TGCAGCGGAATGGAGGGAGGCTATGGCTACACCTTC

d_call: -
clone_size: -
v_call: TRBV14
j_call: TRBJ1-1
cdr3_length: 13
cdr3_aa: CASSHNTVGGAFF
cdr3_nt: TGTGCCAGCAGCCATAACACCGTAGGAGGGGCTTTCTTT

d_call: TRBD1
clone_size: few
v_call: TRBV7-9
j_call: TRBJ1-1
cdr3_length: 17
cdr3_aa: CSSSLRQGAKLHTEAFF
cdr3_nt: TGTTCCAGCAGCTTAAGACAGGGGGCCAAACTCCACACTGAAGCTTTCTTT

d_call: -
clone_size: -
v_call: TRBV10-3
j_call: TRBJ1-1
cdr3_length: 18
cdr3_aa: CAISESGGFGTENTEAFF
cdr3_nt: TGTGCCATCAGTGAGTCGGGGGGGTTCGGGACGGAGAACACTGAAGCTTTCTTT

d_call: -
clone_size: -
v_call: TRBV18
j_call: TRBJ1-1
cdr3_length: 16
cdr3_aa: CASSPLADTMNTEAFF
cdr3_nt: TGTGCCAGCTCACCCCTCGCGGATACCATGAACACTGAAGCTTTCTTT

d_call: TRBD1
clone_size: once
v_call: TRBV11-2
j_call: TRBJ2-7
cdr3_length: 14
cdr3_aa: CASSLAPTGREQYF
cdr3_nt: TGTGCCAGCAGCTTAGCCCCGACAGGGAGAGAGCAGTACTTC

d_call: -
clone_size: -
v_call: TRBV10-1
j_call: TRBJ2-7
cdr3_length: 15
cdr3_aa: CASSAEDYPSYEQYF
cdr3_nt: TGCGCCAGCAGCGCAGAGGACTACCCTTCCTACGAGCAGTACTTC

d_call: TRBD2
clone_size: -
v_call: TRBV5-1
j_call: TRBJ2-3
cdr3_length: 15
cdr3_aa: CASSSGLAITDTQYF
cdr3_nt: TGCGCCAGCAGCTCGGGACTAGCGATCACAGATACGCAGTATTTT

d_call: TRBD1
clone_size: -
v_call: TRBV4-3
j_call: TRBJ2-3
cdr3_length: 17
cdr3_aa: CASSQDEGAGRTDTQYF
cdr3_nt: TGCGCCAGCAGCCAAGATGAGGGGGCAGGGCGCACAGATACGCAGTATTTT

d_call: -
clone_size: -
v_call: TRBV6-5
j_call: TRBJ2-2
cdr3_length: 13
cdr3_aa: CASSDSLTGELFF
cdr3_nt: TGTGCCAGCAGTGACTCTCTTACCGGGGAGCTGTTTTTT

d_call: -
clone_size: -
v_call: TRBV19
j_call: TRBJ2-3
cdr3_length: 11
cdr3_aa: CASTAGDTQYF
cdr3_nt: TGTGCCAGTACCGCGGGGGATACGCAGTATTTT

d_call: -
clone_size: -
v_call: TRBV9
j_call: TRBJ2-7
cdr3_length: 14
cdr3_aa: CASSPPGVVYEQYF
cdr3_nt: TGTGCCAGCAGCCCCCCGGGGGTAGTCTACGAGCAGTACTTC

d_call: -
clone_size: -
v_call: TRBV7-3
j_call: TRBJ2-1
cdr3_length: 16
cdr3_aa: CASSSRLVSSYNEQFF
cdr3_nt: TGTGCCAGCAGCTCCCGACTGGTGAGCTCCTACAATGAGCAGTTCTTC

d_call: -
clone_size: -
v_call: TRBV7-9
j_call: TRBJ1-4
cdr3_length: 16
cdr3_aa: CASSLPERATNEKLFF
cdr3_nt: TGTGCCAGCAGCTTACCCGAGAGGGCGACCAATGAAAAACTGTTTTTT

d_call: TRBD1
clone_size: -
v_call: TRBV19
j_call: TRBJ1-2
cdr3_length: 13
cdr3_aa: CASSDGTDYGYTF
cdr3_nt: TGTGCCAGTAGTGACGGGACAGACTATGGCTACACCTTC

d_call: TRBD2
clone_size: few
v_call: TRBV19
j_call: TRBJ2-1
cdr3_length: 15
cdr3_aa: CASSTGTSVYNEQFF
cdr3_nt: TGTGCCAGTAGTACCGGGACTAGCGTCTACAATGAGCAGTTCTTC

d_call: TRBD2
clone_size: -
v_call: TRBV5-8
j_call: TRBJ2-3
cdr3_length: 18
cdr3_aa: CASSTGGLAFQWTDTQYF
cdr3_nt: TGTGCCAGCAGCACTGGGGGACTAGCGTTCCAGTGGACAGATACGCAGTATTTT

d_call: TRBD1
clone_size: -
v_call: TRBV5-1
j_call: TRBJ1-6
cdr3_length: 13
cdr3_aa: CASSPTGEPPLHF
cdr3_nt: TGCGCCAGCAGCCCGACAGGGGAACCACCCCTCCACTTT

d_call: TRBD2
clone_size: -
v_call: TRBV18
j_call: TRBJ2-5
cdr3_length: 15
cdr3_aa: CASSLGLAGGETQYF
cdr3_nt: TGTGCCAGCTCACTCGGACTAGCGGGTGGAGAGACCCAGTACTTC

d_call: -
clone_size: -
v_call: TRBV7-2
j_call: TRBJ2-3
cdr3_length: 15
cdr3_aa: CASSLAERSTDTQYF
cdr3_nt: TGTGCCAGCAGCTTAGCGGAGCGGAGCACAGATACGCAGTATTTT

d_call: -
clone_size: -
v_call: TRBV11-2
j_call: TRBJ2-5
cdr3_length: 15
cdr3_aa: CASSLDPGSQETQYF
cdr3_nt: TGTGCCAGCAGCCTCGATCCTGGCAGCCAAGAGACCCAGTACTTC

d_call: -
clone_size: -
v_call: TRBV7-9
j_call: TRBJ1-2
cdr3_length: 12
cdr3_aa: CSSTRGYGGYTF
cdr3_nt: TGTTCCAGCACCCGAGGTTACGGGGGCTACACCTTC

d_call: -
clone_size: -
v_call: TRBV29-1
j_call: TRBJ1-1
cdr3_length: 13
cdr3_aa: CSVEVVRVPEAFF
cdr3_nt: TGCAGCGTTGAAGTGGTCAGGGTTCCTGAAGCTTTCTTT

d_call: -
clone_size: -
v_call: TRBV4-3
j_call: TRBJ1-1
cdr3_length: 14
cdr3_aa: CASSQGTANTEAFF
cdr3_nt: TGCGCCAGCAGCCAAGGGACAGCGAACACTGAAGCTTTCTTT

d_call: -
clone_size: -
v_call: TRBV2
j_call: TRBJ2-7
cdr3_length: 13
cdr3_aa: CASSDYSIYEQYF
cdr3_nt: TGTGCCAGCAGTGATTACTCGATCTACGAGCAGTACTTC

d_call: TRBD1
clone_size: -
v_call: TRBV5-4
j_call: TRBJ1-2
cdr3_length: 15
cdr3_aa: CASSLGDRVSYGYTF
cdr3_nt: TGTGCCAGCAGCTTGGGGGACAGGGTATCCTATGGCTACACCTTC

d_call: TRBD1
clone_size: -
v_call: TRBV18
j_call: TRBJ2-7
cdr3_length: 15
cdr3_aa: CASSLTGSGQSEQYF
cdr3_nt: TGTGCCAGCTCCCTGACAGGGTCGGGCCAAAGCGAGCAGTACTTC

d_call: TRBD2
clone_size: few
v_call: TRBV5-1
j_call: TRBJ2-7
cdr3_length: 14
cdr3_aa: CASSPGGPSEKKYF
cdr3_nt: TGCGCCAGCAGCCCGGGAGGCCCCTCGGAGAAGAAGTACTTC

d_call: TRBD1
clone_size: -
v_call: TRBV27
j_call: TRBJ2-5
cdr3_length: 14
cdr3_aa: CASSPGQGEETQYF
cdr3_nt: TGTGCCAGCAGCCCGGGACAGGGGGAGGAGACCCAGTACTTC

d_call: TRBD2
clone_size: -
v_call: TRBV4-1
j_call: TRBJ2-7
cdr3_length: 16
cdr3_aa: CASSQESPAGGWEQYF
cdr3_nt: TGCGCCAGCAGCCAAGAATCTCCAGCGGGGGGTTGGGAGCAGTACTTC

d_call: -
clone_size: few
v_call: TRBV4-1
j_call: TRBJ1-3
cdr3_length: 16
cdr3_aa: CASSQETVQLGNTIYF
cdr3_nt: TGCGCCAGCAGCCAAGAAACAGTCCAGCTTGGAAACACCATATATTTT

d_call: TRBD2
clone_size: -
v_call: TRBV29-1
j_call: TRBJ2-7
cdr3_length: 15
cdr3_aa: CSVNLPSGHSYEQYF
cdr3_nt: TGCAGCGTCAACCTCCCTAGCGGGCACTCCTACGAGCAGTACTTC

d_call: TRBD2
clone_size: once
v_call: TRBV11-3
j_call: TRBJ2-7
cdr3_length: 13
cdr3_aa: CASSSAGGNEQYF
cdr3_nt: TGTGCCAGCAGTTCAGCGGGAGGGAACGAGCAGTACTTC

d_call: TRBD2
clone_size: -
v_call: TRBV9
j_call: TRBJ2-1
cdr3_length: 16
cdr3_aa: CASSAPRSGGPNEQFF
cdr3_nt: TGTGCCAGCAGCGCCCCTCGGAGCGGGGGCCCCAATGAGCAGTTCTTC

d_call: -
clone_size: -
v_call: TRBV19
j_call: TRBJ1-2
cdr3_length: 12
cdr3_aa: CASSQPNYGYTF
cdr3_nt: TGTGCCAGTTCACAGCCTAACTATGGCTACACCTTC

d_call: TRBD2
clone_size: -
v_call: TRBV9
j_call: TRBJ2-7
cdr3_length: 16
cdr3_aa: CASSVNPGTSTYEQYF
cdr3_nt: TGTGCCAGCAGCGTAAATCCCGGGACTAGCACGTACGAGCAGTACTTC

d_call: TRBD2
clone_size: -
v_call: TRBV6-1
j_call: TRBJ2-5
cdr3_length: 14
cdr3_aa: CASNSGSWQETQYF
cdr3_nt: TGTGCCAGCAATAGCGGGAGTTGGCAAGAGACCCAGTACTTC